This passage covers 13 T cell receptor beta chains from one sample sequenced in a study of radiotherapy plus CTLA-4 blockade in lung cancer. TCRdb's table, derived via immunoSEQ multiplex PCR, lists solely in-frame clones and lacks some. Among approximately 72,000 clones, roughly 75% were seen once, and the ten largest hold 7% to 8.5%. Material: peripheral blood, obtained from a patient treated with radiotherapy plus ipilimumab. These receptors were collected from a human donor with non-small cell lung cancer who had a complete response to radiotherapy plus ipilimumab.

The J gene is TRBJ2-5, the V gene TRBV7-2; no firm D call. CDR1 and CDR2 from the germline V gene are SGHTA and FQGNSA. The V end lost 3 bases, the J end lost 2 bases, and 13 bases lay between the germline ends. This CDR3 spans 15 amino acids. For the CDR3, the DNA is TGTGCCAGCAGCTTTGGCTCCGGCATACAAGAGACCCAGTACTTC. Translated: CASSFGSGIQETQYF.

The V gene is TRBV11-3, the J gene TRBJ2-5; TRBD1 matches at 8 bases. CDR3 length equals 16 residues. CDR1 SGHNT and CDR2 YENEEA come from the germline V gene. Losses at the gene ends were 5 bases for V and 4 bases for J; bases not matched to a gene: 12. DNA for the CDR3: TGTGCCAGCAGCCCTCAGCGGACAGGGTTCAGAGAGACCCAGTACTTC. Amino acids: CASSPQRTGFRETQYF. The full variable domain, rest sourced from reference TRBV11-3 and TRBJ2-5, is EAGVVQSPRYKIIEKKQPVAFWCNPISGHNTLYWYLQNLGQGPELLIRYENEEAVDDSQLPKDRFSAERLKGVDSTLKIQPAELGDSAVYLCASSPQRTGFRETQYFGPGTRLLVL.

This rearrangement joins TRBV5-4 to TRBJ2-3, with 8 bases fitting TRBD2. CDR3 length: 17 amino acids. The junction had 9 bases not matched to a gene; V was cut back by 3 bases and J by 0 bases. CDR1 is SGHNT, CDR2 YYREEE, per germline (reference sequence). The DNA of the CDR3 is TGTGCCAGCAGCTGGGGCCGGGGGGGACAAAGCACAGATACGCAGTATTTT. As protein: CASSWGRGGQSTDTQYF.

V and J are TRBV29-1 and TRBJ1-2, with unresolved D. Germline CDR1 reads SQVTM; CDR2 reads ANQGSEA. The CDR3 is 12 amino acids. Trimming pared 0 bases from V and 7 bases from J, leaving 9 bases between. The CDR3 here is CSVEDPSRGYTF. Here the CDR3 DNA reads TGCAGCGTTGAAGATCCCTCGCGTGGCTACACCTTC.

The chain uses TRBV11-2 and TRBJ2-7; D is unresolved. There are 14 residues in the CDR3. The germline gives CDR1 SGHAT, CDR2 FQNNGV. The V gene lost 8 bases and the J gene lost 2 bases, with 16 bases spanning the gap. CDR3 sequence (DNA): TGTGCCAGCTCCCGCTCGGGCGGTGCCTACGAGCAGTACGTC. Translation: CASSRSGGAYEQYV.

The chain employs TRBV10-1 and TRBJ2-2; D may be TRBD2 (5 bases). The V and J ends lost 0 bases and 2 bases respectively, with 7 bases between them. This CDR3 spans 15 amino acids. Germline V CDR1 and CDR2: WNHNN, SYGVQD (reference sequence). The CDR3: CASSESRGNTGELFF. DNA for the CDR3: TGCGCCAGCAGTGAGTCACGGGGAAACACCGGGGAGCTGTTTTTT.

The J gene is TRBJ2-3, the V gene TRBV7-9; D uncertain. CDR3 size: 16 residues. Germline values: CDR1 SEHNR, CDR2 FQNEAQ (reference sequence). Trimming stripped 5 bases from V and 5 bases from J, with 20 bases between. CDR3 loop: CASSTKSRKVGDTQYF. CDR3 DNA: TGTGCCAGCAGCACCAAGTCTCGTAAAGTCGGAGATACGCAGTATTTT.

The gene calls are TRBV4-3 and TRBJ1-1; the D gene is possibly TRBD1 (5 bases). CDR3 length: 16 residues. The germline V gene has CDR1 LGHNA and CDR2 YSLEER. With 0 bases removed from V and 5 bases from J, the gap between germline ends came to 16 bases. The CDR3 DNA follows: TGCGCCAGCAGCCAAGATTCGGACGCCTGGGGGACTGAAGCTTTCTTT. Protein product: CASSQDSDAWGTEAFF.

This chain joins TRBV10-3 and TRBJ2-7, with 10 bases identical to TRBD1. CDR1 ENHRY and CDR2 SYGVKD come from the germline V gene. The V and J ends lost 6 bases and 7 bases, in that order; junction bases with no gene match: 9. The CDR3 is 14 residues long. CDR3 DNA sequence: TGTGCCATCAGCGCTGGGACAGGGGCATGGGAGCAGTACGTC. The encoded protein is CAISAGTGAWEQYV.

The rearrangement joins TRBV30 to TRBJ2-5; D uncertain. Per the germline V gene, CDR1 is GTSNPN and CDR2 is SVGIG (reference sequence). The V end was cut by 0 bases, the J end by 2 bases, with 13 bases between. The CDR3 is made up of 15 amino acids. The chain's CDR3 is CAWSVVELGQETQYF. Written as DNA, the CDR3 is TGTGCCTGGAGTGTTGTGGAACTCGGACAAGAGACCCAGTACTTC.

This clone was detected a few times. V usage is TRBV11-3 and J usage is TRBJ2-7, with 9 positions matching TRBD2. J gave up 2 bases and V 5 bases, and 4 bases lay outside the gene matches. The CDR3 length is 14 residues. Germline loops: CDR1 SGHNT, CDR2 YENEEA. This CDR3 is CASSVTSGPYEQYV. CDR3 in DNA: TGTGCCAGCAGCGTCACTAGCGGGCCCTACGAGCAGTACGTC.

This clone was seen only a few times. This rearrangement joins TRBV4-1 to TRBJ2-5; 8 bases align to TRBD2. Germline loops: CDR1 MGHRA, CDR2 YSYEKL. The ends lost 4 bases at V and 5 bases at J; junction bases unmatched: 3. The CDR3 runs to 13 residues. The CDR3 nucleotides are TGCGCCAGCAGCCTGGGACTAGAGGAGACCCAGTACTTC. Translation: CASSLGLEETQYF.

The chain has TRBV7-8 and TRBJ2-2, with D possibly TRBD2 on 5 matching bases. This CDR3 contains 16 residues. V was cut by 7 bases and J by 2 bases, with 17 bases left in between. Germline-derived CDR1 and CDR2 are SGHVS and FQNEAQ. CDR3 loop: CASNPARLTNTGELFF. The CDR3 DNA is TGTGCCAGCAACCCCGCGCGACTAACCAACACCGGGGAGCTGTTTTTT.